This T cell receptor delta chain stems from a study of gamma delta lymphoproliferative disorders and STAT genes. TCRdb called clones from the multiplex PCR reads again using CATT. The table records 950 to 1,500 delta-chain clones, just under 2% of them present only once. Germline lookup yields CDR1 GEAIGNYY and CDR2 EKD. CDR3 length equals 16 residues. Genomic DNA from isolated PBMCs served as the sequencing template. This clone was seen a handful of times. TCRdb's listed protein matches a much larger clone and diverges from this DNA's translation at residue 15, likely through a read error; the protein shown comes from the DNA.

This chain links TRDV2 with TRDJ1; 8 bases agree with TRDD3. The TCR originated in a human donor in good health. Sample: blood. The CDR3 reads CACDTLGDRWADKLTF. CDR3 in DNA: TGTGCCTGTGACACCTTGGGGGATCGGTGGGCCGATAAACTCACCTTT.